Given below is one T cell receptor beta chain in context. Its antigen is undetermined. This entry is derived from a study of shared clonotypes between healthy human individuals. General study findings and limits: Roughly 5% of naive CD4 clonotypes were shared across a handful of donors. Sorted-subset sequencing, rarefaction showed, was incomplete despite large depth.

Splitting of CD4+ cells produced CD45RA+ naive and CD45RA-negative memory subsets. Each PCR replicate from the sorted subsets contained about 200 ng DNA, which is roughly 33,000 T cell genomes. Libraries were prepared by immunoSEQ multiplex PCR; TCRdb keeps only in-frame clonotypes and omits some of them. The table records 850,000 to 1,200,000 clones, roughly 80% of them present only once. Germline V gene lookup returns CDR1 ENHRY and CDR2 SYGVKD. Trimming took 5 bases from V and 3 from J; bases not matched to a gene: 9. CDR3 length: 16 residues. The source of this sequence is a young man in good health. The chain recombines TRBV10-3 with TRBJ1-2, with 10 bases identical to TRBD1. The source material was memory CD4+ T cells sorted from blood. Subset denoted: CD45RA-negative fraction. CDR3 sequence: CAISLHSGTGDYGYTF. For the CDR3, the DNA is TGTGCCATCAGTCTTCATTCCGGGACAGGGGACTATGGCTACACCTTC.